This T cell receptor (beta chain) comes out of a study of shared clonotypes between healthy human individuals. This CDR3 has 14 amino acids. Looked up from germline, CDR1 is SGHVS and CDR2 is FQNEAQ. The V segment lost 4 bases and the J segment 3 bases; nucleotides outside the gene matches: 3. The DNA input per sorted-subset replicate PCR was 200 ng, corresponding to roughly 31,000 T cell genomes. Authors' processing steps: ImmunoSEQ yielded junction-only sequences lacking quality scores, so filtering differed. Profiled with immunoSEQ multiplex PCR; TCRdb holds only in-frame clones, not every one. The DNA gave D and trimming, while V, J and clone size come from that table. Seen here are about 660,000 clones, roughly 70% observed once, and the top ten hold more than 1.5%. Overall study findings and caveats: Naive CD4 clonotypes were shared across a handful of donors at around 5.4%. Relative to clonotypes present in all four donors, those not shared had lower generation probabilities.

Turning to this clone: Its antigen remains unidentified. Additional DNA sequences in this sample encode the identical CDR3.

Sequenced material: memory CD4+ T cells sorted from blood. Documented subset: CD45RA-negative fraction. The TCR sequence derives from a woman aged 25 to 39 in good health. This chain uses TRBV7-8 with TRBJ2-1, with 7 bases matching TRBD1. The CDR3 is CASSSRDSYNEQFF. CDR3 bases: TGTGCCAGCAGCTCTCGGGACAGCTACAATGAGCAGTTCTTC.